This T cell receptor beta chain originates from a study of blood T cells in healthy people across ages. Notes on this clonotype: Its antigen is currently unknown.

Study observations and caveats: Roughly linear declines in TCR beta diversity per million T cells occurred with age. Investigators viewed diversity estimates from one million T cells as underestimates, the study reported. Whereas aged donors had fewer naive CD4+ cells, long-lived donors had more of them and higher diversity.

Primers used in a second PCR of roughly 7 to 12 cycles were a sample-barcoded 5' primer and a J-beta primer mix. A single record per CDR3 protein comes from TCRdb applying MiXCR to the 5' RACE reads. This table has about 730,000 distinct CDR3 sequences, roughly two fifths appearing once. Each of the donors had roughly 9.7 milliliters of peripheral blood drawn into EDTA-treated Vacutainer tubes. CDR3 length equals 15 residues. Germline loops: CDR1 MDHEN, CDR2 SYDVKM. The junction had 12 bases not matched to a gene; V was cut back by 4 bases and J by 7 bases. Sequencing was done on a sample of blood. The gene calls are TRBV28 and TRBJ2-7; 8 bases map to TRBD1. The source of this sequence is a woman aged 60-70 years in good health. The CDR3 loop is CASSSRQGKDNEQYF. The CDR3 coding sequence is TGTGCCAGCAGTTCCCGACAGGGGAAGGACAATGAGCAGTACTTC.